The 29 T cell receptor beta chains listed next were all sequenced from one sample in a study of blood T cell repertoires in COVID-19. Profiled with immunoSEQ multiplex PCR; TCRdb holds only in-frame clones, not every one. The sample holds around 160,000 clones; more than 75% are singletons and the top ten take around 15%. Sequencing input: peripheral blood. Every receptor here comes from a human donor with acute or convalescent COVID-19. The donor label of this sample is uncertain.

The CDR3 coding sequence is TGCGCCAGCAGCGCTGTACAGGGGGAGGACTATGGCTACACCTTC. Amino acids: CASSAVQGEDYGYTF. This chain joins TRBV5-1 and TRBJ1-2, with 8 bases lining up with TRBD1. The CDR3 is made up of 15 amino acids. Trimming at V came to 4 bases and at J to 3 bases, leaving 8 bases not matched to a gene. Germline CDR1 reads SGHRS; CDR2 reads YFSETQ.

This chain joins TRBV5-6 and TRBJ1-4; TRBD1 agrees at 8 bases. CDR1 is SGHDT and CDR2 is YYEEEE in the germline V gene. After removal of 4 bases from V and 7 bases from J, the junction contained 6 bases not matched to a gene. The CDR3 runs to 14 residues. The CDR3: CASSVGQVAEKLFF. The CDR3 coding sequence is TGTGCCAGCAGCGTGGGACAGGTGGCTGAAAAACTGTTTTTT. Together with reference TRBV5-6 and TRBJ1-4, the CDR3 gives the full variable domain: DAGVTQSPTHLIKTRGQQVTLRCSPKSGHDTVSWYQQALGQGPQFIFQYYEEEERQRGNFPDRFSGHQFPNYSSELNVNALLLGDSALYLCASSVGQVAEKLFFGSGTQLSVL.

This sequence joins TRBV29-1 and TRBJ1-4; 9 bases align to TRBD1. V lost 7 bases and J lost 7; bases outside the gene matches: 7. The germline CDR1 and CDR2 sequences are SQVTM and ANQGSEA. The CDR3 runs 13 residues. The CDR3 sequence: CSANRGHGEKLFF. CDR3 coding DNA: TGCAGCGCCAACAGGGGGCACGGTGAAAAACTGTTTTTT.

The V gene is TRBV2, the J gene TRBJ1-6; 8 bases fit TRBD1. V was clipped by 6 bases and J by 1 base; unmatched bases: 2. Per germline, CDR1 SNHLY and CDR2 FYNNEI. The length of the CDR3 is 15 residues. CDR3 bases: TGTGCCAGCAGACGACAGGGGTCCTATAATTCACCCCTCCACTTT. Translation gives CASRRQGSYNSPLHF.

The V gene is TRBV7-9, the J gene TRBJ2-7; no reliable D call. The CDR3 loop spans 15 amino acids. V was clipped by 1 base and J by 0 bases, with 10 bases between them. The germline gives CDR1 SEHNR, CDR2 FQNEAQ (reference sequence). As DNA, the CDR3 is TGTGCCAGCAGCTTAGATCGGGTCCCCTCCTACGAGCAGTACTTC. Residues: CASSLDRVPSYEQYF. Variable domain in full (rest from reference TRBV7-9 and TRBJ2-7): DTGVSQNPRHKITKRGQNVTFRCDPISEHNRLYWYRQTLGQGPEFLTYFQNEAQLEKSRLLSDRFSAERPKGSFSTLEIQRTEQGDSAMYLCASSLDRVPSYEQYFGPGTRLTVT.

The chain uses TRBV7-8 and TRBJ1-5; TRBD1 matches 7 bases. CDR3 length: 14 residues. In germline, CDR1 is SGHVS, CDR2 FQNEAQ. Trimming took 4 bases from V and 4 from J; bases not matched to a gene: 4. Here the CDR3 reads CASSYRQGNQPQHF. CDR3 nucleotides: TGTGCCAGCAGCTACCGACAGGGAAATCAGCCCCAGCATTTT.

The chain joins TRBV5-8 to TRBJ1-6, with D tentatively TRBD1 (5 bases). Looked up from germline, CDR1 is SGHTS and CDR2 is YDEGEE. V lost 0 bases and J lost 2, with 12 bases in between. The CDR3 contains 17 residues. The CDR3 coding sequence is TGTGCCAGCAGCTTGGGGACAAAGAGGCCCTATAATTCACCCCTCCACTTT. Amino acid sequence: CASSLGTKRPYNSPLHF.

CDR3 region: CASRMRTETYNEQFF. Here the CDR3 DNA reads TGCGCCAGCAGAATGCGGACAGAGACCTACAATGAGCAGTTCTTC. The chain combines TRBV5-1 with TRBJ2-1; maybe TRBD1 (6 bases). This CDR3 has 15 residues. Trimming took off 5 bases at V and 2 bases at J, with 14 bases between the two ends. Germline V gene lookup returns CDR1 SGHRS and CDR2 YFSETQ.

V usage is TRBV19 and J usage is TRBJ1-3; no clear D. Trimming took 7 bases from V and 1 from J, leaving 14 bases between them. CDR3 length: 15 residues. Germline values: CDR1 LNHDA, CDR2 SQIVND (reference sequence). CDR3 in amino acids: CASTTGDTSGNTIYF. In nucleotides, the CDR3 is TGTGCCAGTACCACCGGGGATACTTCTGGAAACACCATATATTTT.

In its sample, this clone was seen a few times. The chain links TRBV30 to TRBJ1-6, with 7 nucleotides matching TRBD1. Germline V CDR1 and CDR2: GTSNPN, SVGIG (reference sequence). V lost 8 bases, J lost 4 bases, and 5 bases stayed unmatched. There are 13 residues in the CDR3. CDR3 residues: CAREQGYNSPLHF. The CDR3 DNA is TGTGCCAGGGAACAGGGGTATAATTCACCCCTCCACTTT.

The rearrangement uses TRBV18 and TRBJ2-3; D perhaps matches TRBD1 (6 bases). V lost 6 bases to trimming and J lost 2 bases, with 18 bases between them. Germline assignment: CDR1 KGHSH and CDR2 LQKENI. This CDR3 spans 16 amino acids. CDR3 protein: CASSGQSAGVTDTQYF. CDR3 bases: TGTGCCAGCTCCGGCCAAAGTGCAGGGGTCACAGATACGCAGTATTTT.

This clone was counted a single time. This chain joins TRBV15 and TRBJ1-1; possible D gene TRBD1, 6 bases. Trimming removed 1 base at V and 1 base at J, with 7 bases between. Per germline, CDR1 LNHNV and CDR2 YYDKDF (reference sequence). The CDR3 loop spans 14 amino acids. CDR3 nucleotide sequence: TGTGCCACCAGCAGAGTCAGGGGGAACACTGAAGCTTTCTTT. Encoded protein: CATSRVRGNTEAFF.

J is TRBJ1-1 and V is TRBV5-1; 9 nucleotides line up with TRBD1. This CDR3 contains 15 residues. With V trimmed by 2 bases and J by 1 base, 3 bases remained unmatched. Germline loops: CDR1 SGHRS, CDR2 YFSETQ. DNA for the CDR3: TGCGCCAGCAGCTTACAGGGACAGGGGAACACTGAAGCTTTCTTT. Translation gives CASSLQGQGNTEAFF.

The J gene is TRBJ1-4, the V gene TRBV6-5; perhaps TRBD1 as D (5 bases). V lost 8 bases to trimming and J lost 7 bases, with 20 bases between them. The CDR3 is made up of 15 amino acids. Germline values: CDR1 MNHEY, CDR2 SVGAGI. This chain's CDR3 is CASGPLSGGGEKLFF. The CDR3 DNA is TGTGCCAGCGGACCGCTAAGTGGGGGAGGTGAAAAACTGTTTTTT.

Written as DNA, the CDR3 is TGCGCCTGGAGGGGGAACACCGGGGAGCTGTTTTTT. Translation gives CAWRGNTGELFF. The chain links TRBV5-1 to TRBJ2-2, with D perhaps TRBD2 (6 bases). Per germline, CDR1 SGHRS and CDR2 YFSETQ. Trimming took 10 bases from V and 1 from J, leaving 8 bases between them. The CDR3 is made up of 12 amino acids. The full variable domain, completed using reference TRBV5-1 and TRBJ2-2, is KAGVTQTPRYLIKTRGQQVTLSCSPISGHRSVSWYQQTPGQGLQFLFEYFSETQRNKGNFPGRFSGRQFSNSRSEMNVSTLELGDSALYLCAWRGNTGELFFGEGSRLTVL.

The chain employs TRBV7-2 and TRBJ1-1, with 8 bases aligning to TRBD1. Germline trimming cut 0 bases from V and 1 base from J; bases unmatched to any gene: 4. CDR1 is SGHTA and CDR2 is FQGNSA in the germline V gene. The CDR3 contains 16 residues. CDR3 in amino acids: CASSLAPGGGNTEAFF. DNA for the CDR3: TGTGCCAGCAGCTTAGCCCCAGGGGGCGGGAACACTGAAGCTTTCTTT.

The genes are TRBV7-2 and TRBJ2-6; D not certain. The germline V gene encodes CDR1 SGHTA and CDR2 FQGNSA. V lost 8 bases and J 5 bases, leaving 4 bases between the germline ends. This CDR3 is built from 11 residues. The CDR3 region is CASWRANVLTF. In nucleotides, the CDR3 is TGTGCCAGCTGGCGGGCCAACGTCCTGACTTTC.

The chain has TRBV6-6 and TRBJ2-5; TRBD2 might be the D (5 bases). V lost 10 bases, J lost 3 bases, and 12 bases lay in between. CDR3 length: 12 amino acids. The germline V gene has CDR1 MNHNY and CDR2 SVGAGI (reference sequence). Written as DNA, the CDR3 is TGTGCCACCCGCGTGGGAGAAGAGACCCAGTACTTC. Translating gives CATRVGEETQYF.

The chain combines TRBV5-1 with TRBJ2-7, with D perhaps matching TRBD1 (5 bases). V was shortened by 3 bases and J by 2 bases, with 18 bases between the two germline ends. The CDR3 totals 16 residues. Germline lookup yields CDR1 SGHRS and CDR2 YFSETQ. The CDR3 sequence is CASSSGHSSLTYEQYF. The DNA for the CDR3 is TGCGCCAGCAGCTCTGGACACTCTTCCCTAACCTACGAGCAGTACTTC. The whole variable domain, filled in from reference TRBV5-1 and TRBJ2-7, reads KAGVTQTPRYLIKTRGQQVTLSCSPISGHRSVSWYQQTPGQGLQFLFEYFSETQRNKGNFPGRFSGRQFSNSRSEMNVSTLELGDSALYLCASSSGHSSLTYEQYFGPGTRLTVT.

The rearrangement joins TRBV29-1 to TRBJ2-1; D perhaps matches TRBD1 (5 bases). The CDR3 runs to 12 residues. Per germline, CDR1 SQVTM and CDR2 ANQGSEA. V shed 8 bases and J shed 3 bases, with 11 bases lying between them. The CDR3 sequence: CSPETVYNEQFF. DNA for the CDR3: TGCAGCCCTGAGACAGTCTACAATGAGCAGTTCTTC.

The rearrangement joins TRBV4-2 to TRBJ1-4, with 10 bases matching TRBD1. Germline V gene sequence: CDR1 LGHNA, CDR2 YNFKEQ. The length of the CDR3 is 16 residues. After removal of 6 bases from V and 7 bases from J, the junction contained 11 bases not matched to a gene. Written as DNA, the CDR3 is TGTGCCAGCAGACACCGGGACAGGGGAGGGAGTGAAAAACTGTTTTTT. Its protein product is CASRHRDRGGSEKLFF.

The J gene is TRBJ2-1, the V gene TRBV12-5, with TRBD2 identical over 12 bases. V lost 5 bases and J lost 7; bases outside the gene matches: 9. This CDR3 is 16 amino acids long. Looked up from germline, CDR1 is LGHNT and CDR2 is FRNRAP. The CDR3 loop is CASGPGLAGILNEQFF. The CDR3 DNA reads as TGTGCTAGTGGTCCAGGACTAGCGGGGATTTTGAATGAGCAGTTCTTC.

The chain uses TRBV5-1 and TRBJ2-5, with D perhaps TRBD2 (5 bases). The CDR3 spans 15 residues. V lost 5 bases and J 5 bases, leaving 19 bases between the germline ends. Germline V lookup: CDR1 SGHRS, CDR2 YFSETQ. CDR3 sequence reads: CASSPAAGWYETQYF. CDR3 DNA sequence: TGCGCCAGCAGTCCAGCGGCCGGATGGTATGAGACCCAGTACTTC. The whole variable domain, filled in from reference TRBV5-1 and TRBJ2-5, reads KAGVTQTPRYLIKTRGQQVTLSCSPISGHRSVSWYQQTPGQGLQFLFEYFSETQRNKGNFPGRFSGRQFSNSRSEMNVSTLELGDSALYLCASSPAAGWYETQYFGPGTRLLVL.

The sample holds one count of this clone. The rearrangement joins TRBV4-1 to TRBJ1-1; D unresolved. Germline values: CDR1 MGHRA, CDR2 YSYEKL. The CDR3 sequence is 14 residues long. V lost 3 bases to trimming and J lost 4 bases, with 12 bases between them. The CDR3: CASSHPGGGTEAFF. The CDR3 bases are TGCGCCAGCAGCCACCCCGGAGGCGGCACTGAAGCTTTCTTT.

The chain couples TRBV7-3 to TRBJ1-1, with TRBD1 matching over 7 bases. Germline loops: CDR1 SGHTA, CDR2 FQGTGA. CDR3 length equals 15 residues. Trimming at V came to 5 bases and at J to 5 bases, leaving 11 bases not matched to a gene. CDR3 in amino acids: CASSGTTGERTEAFF. The CDR3 region has the DNA TGTGCCAGCAGCGGAACCACAGGGGAAAGAACTGAAGCTTTCTTT.

V is TRBV5-1 and J is TRBJ1-3, with 7 nucleotides matching TRBD1. CDR1 and CDR2 (germline): SGHRS, YFSETQ. This CDR3 has 17 amino acids. The J segment lost 4 bases and the V segment lost 2 bases, leaving 12 bases of the junction unmatched. The CDR3 nucleotides read TGCGCCAGCAGCTTAACCCCAGGGGGAATGAACGGAAACACCATATATTTT. Protein: CASSLTPGGMNGNTIYF.

The chain has TRBV4-1 and TRBJ2-1; 12 bases are shared with TRBD2. V dropped 3 bases and J dropped 6; count of bases not matched to a gene: 12. This CDR3 contains 18 residues. Germline V gene sequence: CDR1 MGHRA, CDR2 YSYEKL. As DNA, the CDR3 is TGCGCCAGCAGCCACCCGACTAGCGGGAGAGGGTCGGGCAATGAGCAGTTCTTC. The encoded protein is CASSHPTSGRGSGNEQFF.

The chain joins TRBV19 to TRBJ2-1, with 7 bases fitting TRBD1. Germline assignment: CDR1 LNHDA and CDR2 SQIVND (reference sequence). The CDR3 covers 15 residues. Trimming took 0 bases from V and 8 from J; bases not matched to a gene: 7. The CDR3 spells CASSIEGQPIHEQFF. As DNA, the CDR3 is TGTGCCAGTAGTATAGAGGGACAGCCTATCCATGAGCAGTTCTTC.

The V and J genes are TRBV2 and TRBJ1-6, with D perhaps matching TRBD1 (5 bases). Germline loops: CDR1 SNHLY, CDR2 FYNNEI. The CDR3 runs to 17 residues. The V end was cut by 0 bases, the J end by 6 bases, with 15 bases between. The CDR3 nucleotides are TGTGCCAGCAGTGAAGCGGGAGGGGAGAGGGGTAATTCACCCCTCCACTTT. Translated: CASSEAGGERGNSPLHF.